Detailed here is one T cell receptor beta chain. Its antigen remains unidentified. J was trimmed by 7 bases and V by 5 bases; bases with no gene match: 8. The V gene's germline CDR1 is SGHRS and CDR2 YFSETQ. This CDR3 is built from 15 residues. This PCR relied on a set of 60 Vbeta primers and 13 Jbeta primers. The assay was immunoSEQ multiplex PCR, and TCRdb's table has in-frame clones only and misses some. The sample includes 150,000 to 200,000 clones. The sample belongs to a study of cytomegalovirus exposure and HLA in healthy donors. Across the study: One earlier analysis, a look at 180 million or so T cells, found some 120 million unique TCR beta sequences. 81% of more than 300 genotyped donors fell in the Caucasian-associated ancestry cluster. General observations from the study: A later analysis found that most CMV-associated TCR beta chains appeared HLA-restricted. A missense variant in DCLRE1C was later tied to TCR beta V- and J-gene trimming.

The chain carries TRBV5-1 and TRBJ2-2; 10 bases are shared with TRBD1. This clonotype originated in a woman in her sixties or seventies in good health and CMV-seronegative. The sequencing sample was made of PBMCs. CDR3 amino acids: CASSWGQGLIGELFF. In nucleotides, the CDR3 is TGCGCCAGCAGTTGGGGACAGGGGCTGATCGGGGAGCTGTTTTTT.